The present TCR beta chain was sequenced within a study of regulatory T cells in long-lasting Graves disease. In germline, CDR1 is MNHNS, CDR2 SASEGT. This CDR3 is built from 15 residues. J lost 1 base, V lost 6 bases, and 4 bases had no gene match. For TCR beta, libraries came from iRepertoire HTBI primers and Arm-PCR of CDR3 regions. TCRdb re-analysed the multiplex PCR reads in MiXCR, keeping a single row per CDR3 protein. The data contain 320,000 or so distinct CDR3 sequences, 18% of them singletons. Time point in this sample: newly diagnosed GD, antithyroid drugs for less than 3 months. PBMCs were the source of the RNA used for TCR sequencing. This clonotype was recorded many times.

The sequenced sample was peripheral blood mononuclear cells (PBMCs), obtained at new diagnosis, from a patient treated with antithyroid drugs. The chain links TRBV6-1 to TRBJ2-2; 8 bases agree with TRBD1. The origin of this receptor is a female donor with Graves disease. The chain's CDR3 is CASRRTGLNTGELFF. In nucleotides, the CDR3 is TGTGCCAGCAGACGGACAGGGCTGAACACCGGGGAGCTGTTTTTT.